The entry that follows covers one TCR beta chain sequence. This record comes from a study of blood T cell repertoires in COVID-19. For recovered donors of Cohort 3, there were two negative PCRs, clearance, or symptom resolution. Sequencing used immunoSEQ multiplex PCR; TCRdb keeps in-frame clones, though not all of them. There are hundreds of thousands of clones in the sample; roughly 90% occur only once, and about 1% lies in the top ten. This TCR derives from a woman aged 25 to 39 who had recovered from COVID-19. The specimen sequenced was PBMCs or T cells enriched from blood (not recorded which).

The DNA for the CDR3 is TGTGCCAGCAGCTACGCGAGGACAGGGGCTAATGAAAAACTGTTTTTT. Its protein product is CASSYARTGANEKLFF. The chain couples TRBV7-6 to TRBJ1-4, with 9 nucleotides matching TRBD1. J was trimmed by 3 bases and V by 4 bases; bases with no gene match: 6. The CDR3 runs 16 residues. Per the germline V gene, CDR1 is SGHVS and CDR2 is FNYEAQ.